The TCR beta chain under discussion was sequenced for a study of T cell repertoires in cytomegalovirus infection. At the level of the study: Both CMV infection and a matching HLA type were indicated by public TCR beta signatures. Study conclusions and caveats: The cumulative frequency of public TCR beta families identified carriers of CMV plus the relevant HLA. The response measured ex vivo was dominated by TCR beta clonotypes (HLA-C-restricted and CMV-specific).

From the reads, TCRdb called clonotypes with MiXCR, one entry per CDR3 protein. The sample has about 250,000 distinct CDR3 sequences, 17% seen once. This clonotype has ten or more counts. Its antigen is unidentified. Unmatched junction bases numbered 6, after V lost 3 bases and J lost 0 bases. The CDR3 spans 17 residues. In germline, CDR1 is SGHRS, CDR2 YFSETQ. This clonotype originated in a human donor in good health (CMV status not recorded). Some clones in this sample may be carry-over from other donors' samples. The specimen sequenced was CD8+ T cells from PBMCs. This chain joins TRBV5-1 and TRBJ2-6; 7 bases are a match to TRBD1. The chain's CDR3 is CASSSTGVHSGANVLTF. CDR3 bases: TGCGCCAGCAGCTCCACAGGGGTTCACTCTGGGGCCAACGTCCTGACTTTC. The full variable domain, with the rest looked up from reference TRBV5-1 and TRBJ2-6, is KAGVTQTPRYLIKTRGQQVTLSCSPISGHRSVSWYQQTPGQGLQFLFEYFSETQRNKGNFPGRFSGRQFSNSRSEMNVSTLELGDSALYLCASSSTGVHSGANVLTFGAGSRLTVL.